This T cell receptor beta chain was sequenced in a study of cytomegalovirus exposure and HLA in healthy donors. Across the study: Out of about 410 genotyped donors, about 80% belonged to the Caucasian-associated ancestry cluster. Study conclusions and caveats: It was confirmed in vitro that a few of the CMV-associated chains were specific for CMV antigens. It was reported that TCR beta sequences correctly inferred the HLA-A and HLA-B alleles for most subjects. Later on, an analysis showed TCR association rates differing by HLA locus, with DRB1 the most and HLA-C the fewest.

With respect to this clone: Its antigen is not identified.

The CDR3 has 13 residues. Germline lookup yields CDR1 LNHDA and CDR2 SQIVND (reference sequence). J was trimmed by 2 bases and V by 3 bases; bases with no gene match: 0. PCR employed 60 Vbeta and 13 Jbeta primers. The data were produced by immunoSEQ multiplex PCR, yet TCRdb's version contains in-frame clones alone and is incomplete. The repertoire has about 150,000 clones, 70% to 80% of them found once; the top ten carry roughly 4%. This clonotype originated in a woman aged 35 to 49 in good health and CMV-seronegative. The sequencing input was PBMCs. This chain joins TRBV19 and TRBJ2-5; 7 bases match TRBD2. CDR3 bases: TGTGCCAGTAGTATGGGACTACAAGAGACCCAGTACTTC. Protein: CASSMGLQETQYF. Together with reference TRBV19 and TRBJ2-5, the CDR3 gives the full variable domain: DGGITQSPKYLFRKEGQNVTLSCEQNLNHDAMYWYRQDPGQGLRLIYYSQIVNDFQKGDIAEGYSVSREKKESFPLTVTSAQKNPTAFYLCASSMGLQETQYFGPGTRLLVL.